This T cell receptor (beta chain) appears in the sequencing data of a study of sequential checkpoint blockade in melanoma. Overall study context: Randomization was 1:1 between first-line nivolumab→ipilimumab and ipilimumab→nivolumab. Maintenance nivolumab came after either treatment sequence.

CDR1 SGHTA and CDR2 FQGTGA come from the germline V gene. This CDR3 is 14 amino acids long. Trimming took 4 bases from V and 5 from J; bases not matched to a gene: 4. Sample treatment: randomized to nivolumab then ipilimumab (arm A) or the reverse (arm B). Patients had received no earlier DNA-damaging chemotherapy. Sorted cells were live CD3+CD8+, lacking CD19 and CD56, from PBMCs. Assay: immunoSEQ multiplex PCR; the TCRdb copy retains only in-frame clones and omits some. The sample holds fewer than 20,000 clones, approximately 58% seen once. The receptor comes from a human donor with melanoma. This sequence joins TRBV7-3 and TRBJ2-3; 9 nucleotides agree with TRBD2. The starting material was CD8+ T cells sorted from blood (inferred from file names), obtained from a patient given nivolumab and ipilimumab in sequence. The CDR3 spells CASSSSGVRDTQYF. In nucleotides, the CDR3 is TGTGCCAGCAGCTCTAGCGGGGTGAGAGATACGCAGTATTTT. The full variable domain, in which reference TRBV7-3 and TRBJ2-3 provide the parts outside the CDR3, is GAGVSQTPSNKVTEKGKYVELRCDPISGHTALYWYRQSLGQGPEFLIYFQGTGAADDSGLPNDRFFAVRPEGSVSTLKIQRTERGDSAVYLCASSSSGVRDTQYFGPGTRLTVL.